This T cell receptor beta chain was captured in a study of response to subunit inactivated influenza vaccine. MiXCR was run by TCRdb on the RT-PCR reads, yielding one entry per CDR3 protein. The profile covers 550,000 to 800,000 distinct CDR3 sequences, with roughly 13% appearing a single time and 6% to 7% taken by the ten largest. This CDR3 region has 15 residues. The germline V gene has CDR1 LNHDA and CDR2 SQIVND (reference sequence). A single count supports this clonotype. An end of the junction does not agree with germline; a read error may underlie this. The receptor's source is a man in his forties or fifties who received an inactivated influenza vaccine. Sequences were derived from PBMCs from blood, sampled roughly 15 days before vaccination. J is TRBJ2-1 and V is TRBV19, with 9 bases lining up with TRBD2. CDR3 in DNA: TGTGCCAGTAGCATAGCGGGAGAAGCCTTCAATGAGCAGTTCTTC. Amino acid sequence: CASSIAGEAFNEQFF.